This T cell receptor beta chain was observed in a study of blood T cells in healthy people across ages. This CDR3 comprises 13 residues. Germline V gene lookup returns CDR1 LGHNT and CDR2 FRNRAP. Trimming shortened V by 4 bases and J by 13 bases, and 17 bases separated the two germline ends. This clonotype was seen a few times. Then a second PCR, running about 7 to 11 cycles, was carried out with a sample-barcoded 5' primer and a J-beta primer mix. One entry per CDR3 protein results from TCRdb running MiXCR on the 5' RACE reads. In the table there are 1.5 million to 2 million distinct CDR3 sequences, 28% of which are singletons.

The TCR originated in a woman in her 30s in good health. The chain uses TRBV12-5 and TRBJ2-4; D gene ambiguous. Sequenced: blood. The CDR3 DNA follows: TGTGCTAGTGGTTCCTCAGGTTACAATGAGCAGTACTTC. Its protein product is CASGSSGYNEQYF.